Included here is one TCR beta chain sequence, with context. This record belongs to a study of cytomegalovirus exposure and HLA in healthy donors. Study as a whole: Most donors, around 81% of around 400 genotyped, fell in the Caucasian-associated ancestry cluster.

With 60 Vbeta and 13 Jbeta primers, the PCR was carried out. Sequencing was performed with immunoSEQ multiplex PCR; in TCRdb, only in-frame clones are kept and a portion is missing. The sample has about 210,000 clones; more than 75% are singletons. Material: PBMCs. The sequence was collected from a man aged 40-49 years in good health and CMV-seropositive.

The CDR3 reads CSVGRGDTQYF. The CDR3 DNA sequence: TGCAGCGTCGGACGGGGAGATACGCAGTATTTT. The chain employs TRBV29-1 and TRBJ2-3, with a possible D match to TRBD2 (5 bases). Looked up from germline, CDR1 is SQVTM and CDR2 is ANQGSEA. The CDR3 runs to 11 residues. The V end was cut by 6 bases, the J end by 5 bases, with 9 bases between.